This T cell receptor (beta chain) was sequenced during a study of shared clonotypes between healthy human individuals. Whole-study results and caveats: Memory subsets generally showed lower estimated richness than naive subsets. An anticipated effect of sequencing depth on clonotype sharing among donors was recognized.

Repertoires were generated with immunoSEQ multiplex PCR, while TCRdb's copy carries only in-frame clones and drops some. The profile shows tens of thousands of clones, about 65% of them singletons. Regarding this clone: The antigen remains undetermined.

The sequence was collected from a man aged 25 to 40 in good health. Input material: memory CD8+ T cells sorted from blood. Specified subset: CD45RO+ cells pooled with CCR7-negative TemRA cells.

CDR3 nucleotides: TGCGCCAGCAGCCAAGATCCCCCAGGCTCTGGAAACACCATATATTTT. Its protein is CASSQDPPGSGNTIYF. This chain uses TRBV4-3 with TRBJ1-3; D remains ambiguous. Germline loops: CDR1 LGHNA, CDR2 YSLEER. This CDR3 has 16 residues. Trimming stripped 0 bases from V and 0 bases from J, with 9 bases between.